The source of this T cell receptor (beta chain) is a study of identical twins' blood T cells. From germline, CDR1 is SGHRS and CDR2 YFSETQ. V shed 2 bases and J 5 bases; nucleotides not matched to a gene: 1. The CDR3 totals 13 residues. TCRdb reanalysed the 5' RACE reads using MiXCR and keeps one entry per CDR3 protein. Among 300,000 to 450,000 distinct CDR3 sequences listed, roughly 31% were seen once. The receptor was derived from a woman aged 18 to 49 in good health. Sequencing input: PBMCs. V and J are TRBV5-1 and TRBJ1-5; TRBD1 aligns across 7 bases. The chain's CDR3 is CASSFRGYQPQHF. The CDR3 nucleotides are TGCGCCAGCAGCTTCAGGGGGTATCAGCCCCAGCATTTT.